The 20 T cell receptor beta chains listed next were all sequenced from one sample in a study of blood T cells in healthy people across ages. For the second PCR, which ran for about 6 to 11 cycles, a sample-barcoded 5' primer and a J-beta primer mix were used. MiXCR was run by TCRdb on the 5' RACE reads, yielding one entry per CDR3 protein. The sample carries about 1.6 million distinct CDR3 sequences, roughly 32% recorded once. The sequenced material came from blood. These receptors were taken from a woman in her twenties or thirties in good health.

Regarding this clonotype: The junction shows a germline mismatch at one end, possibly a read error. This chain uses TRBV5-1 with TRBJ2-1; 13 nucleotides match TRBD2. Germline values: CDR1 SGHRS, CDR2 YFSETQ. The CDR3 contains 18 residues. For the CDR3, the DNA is TGCCCCAGCCCTCGGACTAGCGGGAGCTTCAAACCCTACAATGAGCAGTTCTTC. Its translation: CPSPRTSGSFKPYNEQFF.

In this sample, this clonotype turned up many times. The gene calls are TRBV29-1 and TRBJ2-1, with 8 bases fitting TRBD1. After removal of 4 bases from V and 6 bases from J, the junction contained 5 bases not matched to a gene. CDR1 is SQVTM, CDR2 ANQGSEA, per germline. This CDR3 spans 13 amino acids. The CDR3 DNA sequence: TGCAGCGTTGGCCCCACAGGGGGCAATGAGCAGTTCTTC. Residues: CSVGPTGGNEQFF.

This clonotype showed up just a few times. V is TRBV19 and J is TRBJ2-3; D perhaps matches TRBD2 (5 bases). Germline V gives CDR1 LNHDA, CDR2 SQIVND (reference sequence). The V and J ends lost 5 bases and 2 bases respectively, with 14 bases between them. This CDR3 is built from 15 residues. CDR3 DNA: TGTGCCAGTAGTGCCGGCGAGCGGTTCACAGATACGCAGTATTTT. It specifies CASSAGERFTDTQYF.

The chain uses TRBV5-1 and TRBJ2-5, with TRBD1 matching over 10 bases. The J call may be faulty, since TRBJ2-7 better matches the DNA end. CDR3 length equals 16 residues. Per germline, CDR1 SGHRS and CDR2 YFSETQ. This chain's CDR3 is CASSLTPGTGVSEQYF. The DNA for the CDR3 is TGCGCCAGCAGCCTTACCCCCGGGACAGGGGTGTCCGAGCAGTACTTC.

CDR3 region: CASSLGLTGLADTQYF. The CDR3 region has the DNA TGTGCCAGCAGTTTAGGACTAACGGGACTCGCAGATACGCAGTATTTT. The chain is built from TRBV27 and TRBJ2-3, with D tentatively TRBD2 (6 bases). Germline V lookup: CDR1 MNHEY, CDR2 SMNVEV (reference sequence). The CDR3 covers 16 residues. V shed 2 bases and J shed 4 bases, with 16 bases lying between them.

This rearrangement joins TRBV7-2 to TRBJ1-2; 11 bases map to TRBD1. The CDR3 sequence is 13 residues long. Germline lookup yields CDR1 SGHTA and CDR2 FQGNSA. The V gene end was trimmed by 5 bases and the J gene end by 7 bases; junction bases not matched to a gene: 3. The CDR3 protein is CASSGDRGAGYTF. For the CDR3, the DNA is TGTGCCAGCAGCGGGGACAGGGGGGCTGGCTACACCTTC.

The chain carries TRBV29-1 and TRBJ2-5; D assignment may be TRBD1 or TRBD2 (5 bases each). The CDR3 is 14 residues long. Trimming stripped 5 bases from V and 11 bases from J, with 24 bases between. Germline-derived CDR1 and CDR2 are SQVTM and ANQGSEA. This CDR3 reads CSVSVPRGYNEQYF. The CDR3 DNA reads TGCAGCGTTTCCGTCCCTCGGGGCTACAATGAGCAGTACTTC. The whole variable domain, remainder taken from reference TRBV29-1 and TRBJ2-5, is SAVISQKPSRDICQRGTSLTIQCQVDSQVTMMFWYRQQPGQSLTLIATANQGSEATYESGFVIDKFPISRPNLTFSTLTVSNMSPEDSSIYLCSVSVPRGYNEQYFGPGTRLLVL.

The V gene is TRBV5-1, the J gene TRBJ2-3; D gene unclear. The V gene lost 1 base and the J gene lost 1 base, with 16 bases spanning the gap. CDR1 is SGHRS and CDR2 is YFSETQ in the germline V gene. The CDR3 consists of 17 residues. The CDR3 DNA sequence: TGCGCCAGCAGCTTGTCCCCGACCCAAGTCGGCACAGATACGCAGTATTTT. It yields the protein CASSLSPTQVGTDTQYF.

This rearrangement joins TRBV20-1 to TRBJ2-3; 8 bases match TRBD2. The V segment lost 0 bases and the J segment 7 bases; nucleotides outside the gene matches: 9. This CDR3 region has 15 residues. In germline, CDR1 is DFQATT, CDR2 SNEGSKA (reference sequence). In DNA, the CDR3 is TGCAGTGCTAGAGATGCCAGCGGGAGTCCGTATACGCAGTATTTT. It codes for CSARDASGSPYTQYF.

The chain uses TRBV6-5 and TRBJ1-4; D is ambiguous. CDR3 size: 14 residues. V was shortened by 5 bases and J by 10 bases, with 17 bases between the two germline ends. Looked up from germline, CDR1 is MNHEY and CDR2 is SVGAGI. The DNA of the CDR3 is TGTGCCAGCAGTGCAGATTATTCCGCCGGAAAACTGTTTTTT. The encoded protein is CASSADYSAGKLFF.

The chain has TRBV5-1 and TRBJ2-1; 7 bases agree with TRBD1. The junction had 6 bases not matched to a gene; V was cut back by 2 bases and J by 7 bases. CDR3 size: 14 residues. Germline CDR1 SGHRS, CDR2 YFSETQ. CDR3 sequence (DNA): TGCGCCAGCAGCTTCCGGGACAGACAGAATGAGCAGTTCTTC. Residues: CASSFRDRQNEQFF.

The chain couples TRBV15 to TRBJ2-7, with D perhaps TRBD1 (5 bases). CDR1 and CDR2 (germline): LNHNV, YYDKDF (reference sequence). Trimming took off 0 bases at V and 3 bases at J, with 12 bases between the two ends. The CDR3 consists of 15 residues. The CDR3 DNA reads TGTGCCACCAGCAGAGACATTCAGGGCGTCTACGAGCAGTACTTC. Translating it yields CATSRDIQGVYEQYF.

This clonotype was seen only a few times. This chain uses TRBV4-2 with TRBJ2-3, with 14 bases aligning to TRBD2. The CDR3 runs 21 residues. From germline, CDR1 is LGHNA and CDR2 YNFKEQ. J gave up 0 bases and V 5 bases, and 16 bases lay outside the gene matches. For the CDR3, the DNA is TGTGCCAGCAGCAAGCGACTTATGGGGACTAGCGGGGGAACTAGCACAGATACGCAGTATTTT. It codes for CASSKRLMGTSGGTSTDTQYF.

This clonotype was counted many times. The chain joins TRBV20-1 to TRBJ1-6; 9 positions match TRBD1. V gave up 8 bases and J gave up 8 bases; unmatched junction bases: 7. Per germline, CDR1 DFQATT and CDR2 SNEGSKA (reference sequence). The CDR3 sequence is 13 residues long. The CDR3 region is CSLGQGQYSPLHF. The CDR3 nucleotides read TGCAGTCTTGGACAGGGGCAGTATTCACCCCTCCACTTT.

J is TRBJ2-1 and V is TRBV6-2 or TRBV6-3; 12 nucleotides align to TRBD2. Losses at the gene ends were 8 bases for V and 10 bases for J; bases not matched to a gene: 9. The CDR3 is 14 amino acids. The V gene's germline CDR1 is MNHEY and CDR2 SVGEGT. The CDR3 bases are TGTGCCAGCCGCCCTAGCGGGGGGGCCTGGGAGCAGTTCTTC. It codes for CASRPSGGAWEQFF.

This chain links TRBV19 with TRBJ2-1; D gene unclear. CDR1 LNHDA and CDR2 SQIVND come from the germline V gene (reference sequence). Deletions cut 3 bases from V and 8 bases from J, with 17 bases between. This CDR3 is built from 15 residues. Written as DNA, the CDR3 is TGTGCCAGTAGTATCGCCATGGGCCCCTGGGATGAGCAGTTCTTC. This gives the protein CASSIAMGPWDEQFF.

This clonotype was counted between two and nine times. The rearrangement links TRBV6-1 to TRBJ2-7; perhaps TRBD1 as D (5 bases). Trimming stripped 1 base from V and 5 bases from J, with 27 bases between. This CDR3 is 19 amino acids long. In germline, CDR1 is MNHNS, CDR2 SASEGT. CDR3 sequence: CASSEVGPATALVGHEQYF. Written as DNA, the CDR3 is TGTGCCAGCAGTGAAGTCGGTCCCGCGACAGCCCTTGTCGGCCACGAGCAGTACTTC.

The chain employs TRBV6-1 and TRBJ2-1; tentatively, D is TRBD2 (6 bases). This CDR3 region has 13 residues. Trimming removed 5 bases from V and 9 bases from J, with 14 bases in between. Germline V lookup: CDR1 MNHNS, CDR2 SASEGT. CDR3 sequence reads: CASSPTSQGEQFF. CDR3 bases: TGTGCCAGCAGTCCTACTAGCCAGGGTGAGCAGTTCTTC.

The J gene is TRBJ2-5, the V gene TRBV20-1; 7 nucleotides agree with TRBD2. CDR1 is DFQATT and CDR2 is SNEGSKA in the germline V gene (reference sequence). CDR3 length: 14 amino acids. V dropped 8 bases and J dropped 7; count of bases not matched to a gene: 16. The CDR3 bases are TGCAGTACAGCCGGGACTATTGTTGGTGGGACCCAGTACTTC. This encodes CSTAGTIVGGTQYF.

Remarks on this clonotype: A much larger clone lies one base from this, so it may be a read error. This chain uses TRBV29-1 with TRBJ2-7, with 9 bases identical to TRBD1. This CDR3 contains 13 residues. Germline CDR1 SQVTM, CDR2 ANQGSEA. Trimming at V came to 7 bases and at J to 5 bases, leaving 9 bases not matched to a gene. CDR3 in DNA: TGCAGCGCGAAACAGGGGGCATACGACGAGCAGTACTTC. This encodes CSAKQGAYDEQYF.